This T cell receptor (beta chain) appears in the sequencing data of a study of shared clonotypes between healthy human individuals. Looked up from germline, CDR1 is SGHAT and CDR2 is FQNNGV. Between the trimmed V and J ends, which lost 2 bases and 7 bases, there was a span of 9 bases. This CDR3 is 14 amino acids long. Assay runs were performed at deep level. Clones were read by immunoSEQ multiplex PCR, and TCRdb kept only the in-frame ones, dropping some. The top ten clones hold about 0.39% of a sample with fewer than 2.5 million clones, approximately 94% of them seen once. Specimen: naive CD4+ T cells from PBMCs. This sample's subset: CD45RA+ positively selected. The TCR sequence derives from a man younger than 30 in good health. Some clones in this sample may be carry-over from other donors' samples. The gene calls are TRBV11-2 and TRBJ1-6; the D gene is possibly TRBD1 (5 bases). CDR3 coding DNA: TGTGCCAGCAGCTTACAGGGAGGGAATTCACCCCTCCACTTT. Its protein is CASSLQGGNSPLHF.